This passage covers 28 T cell receptor beta chains from one sample sequenced in a study of T cells in Graves' hyperthyroidism and ophthalmopathy. TCR beta CDR3 sequences were amplified from RNA transcripts. A set of HTBI primers served as the primers for a first-round RT-PCR of the TCR CDR3. TCRdb reanalysed the multiplex PCR reads using MiXCR and keeps one entry per CDR3 protein. Here the sample spans around 400,000 distinct CDR3 sequences, around a sixth being singletons. The specimen sequenced was blood. Receptor source: a woman aged 18-29 years with Graves' hyperthyroidism that later progressed to Graves' ophthalmopathy.

This clonotype was seen a single time. At one of its ends the junction is not consistent with the germline gene, which may arise from a read error. The J gene is TRBJ2-1, the V gene TRBV20-1, with TRBD1 matching over 10 bases. Germline loops: CDR1 DFQATT, CDR2 SNEGSKA (reference sequence). This CDR3 is 13 amino acids long. CDR3 loop: CSAEGQGINGQFF. CDR3 nucleotide sequence: TGCAGTGCTGAGGGACAGGGGATTAATGGGCAGTTCTTC.

This clonotype was picked up many times. This rearrangement joins TRBV5-1 to TRBJ2-2, with 7 bases aligning to TRBD2. The germline V gene has CDR1 SGHRS and CDR2 YFSETQ. J gave up 8 bases and V 4 bases, and 8 bases lay outside the gene matches. The CDR3 is made up of 14 amino acids. The CDR3 protein is CASSAGTKGGELFF. CDR3 DNA sequence: TGCGCCAGCAGCGCCGGGACTAAGGGAGGGGAGCTGTTTTTT.

This clonotype was counted at least ten times. J is TRBJ1-2 and V is TRBV6-6; a weak D match, TRBD1 (5 bases). This CDR3 is built from 17 residues. CDR1 MNHNY and CDR2 SVGAGI come from the germline V gene (reference sequence). V was cut by 2 bases and J by 8 bases, with 24 bases left in between. CDR3 sequence: CASSYPIGEQGVWGYTF. CDR3 bases: TGTGCCAGCAGTTACCCAATTGGCGAGCAGGGCGTATGGGGCTACACCTTC.

This clonotype has only a few counts. This may stem from a read error, because a much larger clone lies one nucleotide away. The chain carries TRBV2 and TRBJ2-2; 11 nucleotides align to TRBD2. After removal of 4 bases from V and 7 bases from J, the junction contained 5 bases not matched to a gene. CDR3 length: 15 amino acids. The germline V gene has CDR1 SNHLY and CDR2 FYNNEI. CDR3 loop: CASSATSGSIGELFF. The DNA of the CDR3 is TGTGCCAGCAGTGCAACTAGCGGGAGCATCGGGGAGCTGTTTTTT.

The table lists this clonotype with many counts. This chain joins TRBV7-2 and TRBJ1-2; 7 bases line up with TRBD1. CDR1 and CDR2 from the germline V gene are SGHTA and FQGNSA. V was clipped by 5 bases and J by 3 bases; unmatched bases: 6. The CDR3 is 14 residues long. Written as DNA, the CDR3 is TGTGCCAGCAGCAAGGGGGCGCGTGACTATGGCTACACCTTC. This translates into CASSKGARDYGYTF.

This clonotype has just a few counts. The chain has TRBV7-9 and TRBJ2-7; 7 nucleotides agree with TRBD2. Germline lookup yields CDR1 SEHNR and CDR2 FQNEAQ (reference sequence). The CDR3 loop spans 16 amino acids. J was trimmed by 2 bases and V by 8 bases; bases with no gene match: 15. The CDR3 DNA reads TGTGCCAGCGGGCCTATGAAGGGGAGGGAAGCCTACGAGCAGTACTTC. It translates to CASGPMKGREAYEQYF.

This clonotype was observed at least ten times. The genes are TRBV6-2 or TRBV6-3 and TRBJ2-5; TRBD2 is a possible D gene (5 bases). V was shortened by 7 bases and J by 13 bases, with 19 bases between the two germline ends. The CDR3 is 12 amino acids. Germline CDR1 and CDR2: MNHEY and SVGEGT. The CDR3 loop reads CASTGLDGGGYF. The CDR3 bases are TGTGCCAGCACCGGACTGGACGGAGGCGGGTACTTC.

Concerning this clonotype: Just one base apart from a much larger clone, this may be a read error. The chain employs TRBV12-3 or TRBV12-4 and TRBJ2-7; possibly TRBD1 for D (6 bases). There are 13 residues in the CDR3. V lost 3 bases to trimming and J lost 7 bases, with 13 bases between them. The CDR3 DNA is TGTGCCAGCAGTTTGGTGGGGGCCGGTGAGCAGTACTTC. It is translated as CASSLVGAGEQYF.

This clonotype was seen at least ten times. The V gene is TRBV7-3, the J gene TRBJ2-3; TRBD1 aligns across 11 bases. Per germline, CDR1 SGHTA and CDR2 FQGTGA. Unmatched junction bases numbered 4, after V lost 3 bases and J lost 2 bases. The CDR3 totals 16 residues. The CDR3 DNA reads TGTGCCAGCAGCTTGGGGACAGGGGGAAACACAGATACGCAGTATTTT. It codes for CASSLGTGGNTDTQYF.

The sample holds a few counts of this clonotype. The V and J genes are TRBV19 and TRBJ1-1; TRBD1 matches 8 bases. The CDR3 runs to 13 residues. The germline V gene encodes CDR1 LNHDA and CDR2 SQIVND (reference sequence). The junction had 5 bases not matched to a gene; V was cut back by 6 bases and J by 5 bases. CDR3 sequence reads: CASSVTGVTEAFF. The DNA of the CDR3 is TGTGCCAGTAGCGTGACAGGGGTAACTGAAGCTTTCTTT.

This clonotype was seen a handful of times. The chain combines TRBV6-2 or TRBV6-3 with TRBJ2-5; D unresolved. Germline lookup yields CDR1 MNHEY and CDR2 SVGEGT. V lost 6 bases and J lost 5, with 13 bases in between. This CDR3 is built from 13 residues. CDR3 nucleotide sequence: TGTGCCAGCAGGTCTAGGGTTCTGGAGACCCAGTACTTC. Translation gives CASRSRVLETQYF.

This chain connects TRBV4-2 to TRBJ2-5; TRBD2 might be the D (6 bases). The CDR3 spans 15 residues. Trimming took 4 bases from V and 1 from J, leaving 13 bases between them. Germline values: CDR1 LGHNA, CDR2 YNFKEQ. In DNA form, the CDR3 reads TGTGCCAGCAGCCGTTCTCCGGGAGTCCAAGAGACCCAGTACTTC. Translation: CASSRSPGVQETQYF.

This clonotype was detected a few times. This sequence joins TRBV24-1 and TRBJ2-5; 9 positions agree with TRBD1. The CDR3 length is 17 residues. The ends lost 4 bases at V and 5 bases at J; junction bases unmatched: 13. CDR1 and CDR2 from the germline V gene are KGHDR and SFDVKD. In DNA form, the CDR3 reads TGTGCCACCAGTGAGAGGCGGGACAGGGCGGTCCGGGAGACCCAGTACTTC. Its translation: CATSERRDRAVRETQYF.

The V gene is TRBV5-1, the J gene TRBJ2-2; no clear D gene. This CDR3 comprises 14 residues. The V gene lost 2 bases and the J gene lost 1 base, with 6 bases spanning the gap. Germline V gene data show CDR1 as SGHRS and CDR2 as YFSETQ. The CDR3 region is CASSFTENTGELFF. CDR3 DNA sequence: TGCGCCAGCAGCTTTACCGAGAACACCGGGGAGCTGTTTTTT.

This clonotype was seen repeatedly, ten times or more. The V and J genes are TRBV7-9 and TRBJ2-7; TRBD1 matches 7 bases. In germline, CDR1 is SEHNR, CDR2 FQNEAQ (reference sequence). The CDR3 runs to 16 residues. V lost 2 bases and J lost 3; bases outside the gene matches: 10. The CDR3 reads CASSLLRTGGFYEQYF. The CDR3 DNA follows: TGTGCCAGCAGCTTATTACGGACAGGTGGGTTCTACGAGCAGTACTTC.

This chain connects TRBV24-1 to TRBJ2-3; TRBD1 is a possible D gene (5 bases). The V end was cut by 8 bases, the J end by 0 bases, with 8 bases between. Per germline, CDR1 KGHDR and CDR2 SFDVKD. The CDR3 sequence is 13 residues long. The CDR3 sequence: CATKGASTDTQYF. CDR3 sequence (DNA): TGTGCCACCAAAGGGGCTAGCACAGATACGCAGTATTTT.

The CDR3 region is CASSTANTGELFF. DNA of the CDR3: TGTGCCAGCAGCACTGCGAACACCGGGGAGCTGTTTTTT. The chain combines TRBV5-8 with TRBJ2-2; no clear D. Germline V gives CDR1 SGHTS, CDR2 YDEGEE. This CDR3 is 13 amino acids long. Between the trimmed V and J ends, which lost 4 bases and 0 bases, there was a span of 4 bases. The variable domain in full, with the rest retrieved from reference TRBV5-8 and TRBJ2-2, is EAGVTQSPTHLIKTRGQQATLRCSPISGHTSVYWYQQALGLGLQFLLWYDEGEERNRGNFPPRFSGRQFPNYSSELNVNALELEDSALYLCASSTANTGELFFGEGSRLTVL.

This clonotype was found a few times. The V gene is TRBV2, the J gene TRBJ2-1, with D possibly TRBD2 on 6 matching bases. Germline CDR1 reads SNHLY; CDR2 reads FYNNEI. CDR3 length: 11 amino acids. The V and J ends lost 6 bases and 10 bases respectively, with 10 bases between them. CDR3 DNA sequence: TGTGCCAGCAGCCTTCTAGCGGAGCAGTTCTTC. Its protein is CASSLLAEQFF.

The chain is built from TRBV7-2 and TRBJ1-2; TRBD1 is a possible D gene (5 bases). This CDR3 region has 14 residues. V lost 0 bases to trimming and J lost 2 bases, with 7 bases between them. Germline CDR1 is SGHTA and CDR2 is FQGNSA. The CDR3 reads CASSLARGNYGYTF. The CDR3 DNA reads TGTGCCAGCAGCTTAGCTAGGGGAAACTATGGCTACACCTTC. Variable domain in full (rest from reference TRBV7-2 and TRBJ1-2): GAGVSQSPSNKVTEKGKDVELRCDPISGHTALYWYRQSLGQGLEFLIYFQGNSAPDKSGLPSDRFSAERTGGSVSTLTIQRTQQEDSAVYLCASSLARGNYGYTFGSGTRLTVV.

This clonotype was seen ten or more times. V is TRBV7-2 and J is TRBJ2-7, with a weak D call TRBD2 (6 bases). Between the trimmed V and J ends, which lost 0 bases and 3 bases, there was a span of 9 bases. The CDR3 totals 14 residues. CDR1 is SGHTA, CDR2 FQGNSA, per germline. CDR3 bases: TGTGCCAGCAGCTTAGCGGGAGGTCGCTACGAGCAGTACTTC. It yields the protein CASSLAGGRYEQYF. Complete variable domain (other parts from reference TRBV7-2 and TRBJ2-7): GAGVSQSPSNKVTEKGKDVELRCDPISGHTALYWYRQSLGQGLEFLIYFQGNSAPDKSGLPSDRFSAERTGGSVSTLTIQRTQQEDSAVYLCASSLAGGRYEQYFGPGTRLTVT.

The V and J genes are TRBV13 and TRBJ1-6; D may be TRBD1 (6 bases). With 5 bases removed from V and 7 bases from J, the gap between germline ends came to 15 bases. Per germline, CDR1 PRHDT and CDR2 FYEKMQ (reference sequence). The CDR3 has 15 amino acids. CDR3 sequence: CASSREQGGNSPLHF. The CDR3, as DNA: TGTGCCAGCAGCCGGGAACAGGGTGGAAATTCACCCCTCCACTTT.

This clonotype was seen only a few times. The rearrangement uses TRBV9 and TRBJ2-1; 8 bases match TRBD2. The CDR3 has 14 amino acids. CDR1 is SGDLS and CDR2 is YYNGEE in the germline V gene. The trim removed 3 bases at V and 8 bases at J, leaving 7 bases unmatched. CDR3 DNA sequence: TGTGCCAGCAGCGCCTATACACTAGCGGATGAGCAGTTCTTC. It encodes CASSAYTLADEQFF.

V gene TRBV9 combines with J gene TRBJ2-2; the D gene is possibly TRBD2 (6 bases). With 0 bases removed from V and 4 bases from J, the gap between germline ends came to 10 bases. Germline assignment: CDR1 SGDLS and CDR2 YYNGEE. The CDR3 consists of 15 residues. CDR3 region: CASSVEGLLTGELFF. For the CDR3, the DNA is TGTGCCAGCAGCGTAGAGGGACTCCTCACCGGGGAGCTGTTTTTT.

The rearrangement uses TRBV3-1 and TRBJ1-2, with D hard to call. Germline loops: CDR1 LGHDT, CDR2 YNNKEL (reference sequence). The CDR3 runs 11 residues. The V end was cut by 3 bases, the J end by 8 bases, with 7 bases between. Here the CDR3 reads CASSHSLGYTF. The CDR3 nucleotides read TGTGCCAGCAGCCATAGTCTAGGCTACACCTTC. The variable domain in full, completed from reference TRBV3-1 and TRBJ1-2, reads DTAVSQTPKYLVTQMGNDKSIKCEQNLGHDTMYWYKQDSKKFLKIMFSYNNKELIINETVPNRFSPKSPDKAHLNLHINSLELGDSAVYFCASSHSLGYTFGSGTRLTVV.

This clonotype was observed at least ten times. J is TRBJ2-2 and V is TRBV28; 7 nucleotides align to TRBD1. V lost 8 bases, J lost 0 bases, and 12 bases stayed unmatched. This CDR3 spans 17 amino acids. Germline V gives CDR1 MDHEN, CDR2 SYDVKM. The CDR3 coding sequence is TGTGCCAGCCCGGGACAGCTTTCCCCCGCGAACACCGGGGAGCTGTTTTTT. Its translation: CASPGQLSPANTGELFF.

As concerns this clonotype: This sequence may be a read error, since a much larger clone differs from it by one base. No conserved phenylalanine or tryptophan ends this CDR3, so it is likely a read error. The chain employs TRBV27 and TRBJ1-2; D possibly corresponds to TRBD1 (6 bases). CDR1 is MNHEY and CDR2 is SMNVEV in the germline V gene (reference sequence). The CDR3 contains 15 residues. Deletions cut 4 bases from V and 6 bases from J, with 18 bases between. The CDR3 region is CASSSSVWGQHGYTL. CDR3 coding DNA: TGTGCCAGCAGTTCATCGGTATGGGGGCAGCATGGCTACACCCTC.

This clonotype occurred a few times. This sequence joins TRBV10-2 and TRBJ2-1; 8 nucleotides agree with TRBD2. V lost 3 bases and J lost 2; bases outside the gene matches: 3. Per the germline V gene, CDR1 is WSHSY and CDR2 is SAAADI. CDR3 length: 15 amino acids. This CDR3 reads CASSEASGPYNEQFF. The CDR3 bases are TGCGCCAGCAGTGAAGCTAGCGGGCCCTACAATGAGCAGTTCTTC.

In its sample, this clonotype was seen many times. This chain joins TRBV6-1 and TRBJ1-5, with 10 bases that match TRBD1. The CDR3 has 15 residues. Germline V gene data show CDR1 as MNHNS and CDR2 as SASEGT. The V and J ends lost 5 bases and 7 bases, in that order; junction bases with no gene match: 8. CDR3 amino acids: CASSPRQGALQPQHF. For the CDR3, the DNA is TGTGCCAGCAGTCCGCGACAGGGGGCATTGCAGCCCCAGCATTTT.